This T cell receptor (beta chain) emerged from a study of T-cell memory formation after mild COVID-19. A 5'RACE reaction primed in the constant segment made cDNA libraries of TCR alpha and TCR beta, and these carried sample barcodes and UMIs. Each CDR3 protein is one row after TCRdb ran MiXCR on the 5' RACE reads. The sample shows 200,000 or so distinct CDR3 sequences, around 16% of them seen only once. This CDR3 comprises 13 residues. Germline V gene lookup returns CDR1 LNHDA and CDR2 SQIVND (reference sequence). Unmatched junction bases numbered 0, after V lost 1 base and J lost 5 bases. Study results and caveats: CD4+ contracting clones lay mainly in CM and EM, CD8+ ones in EMRA.

Comment on this clonotype: The antigen remains unidentified.

The receptor's source is an adult woman who had mild COVID-19 (a few samples of this study predate the infection). Cell type and time point are not known. What was sequenced was PBMCs or a T cell subset sorted from them (not recorded which). The chain carries TRBV19 and TRBJ2-3, with TRBD2 matching 7 bases. The CDR3 bases are TGTGCCAGTAGTATAGCGGGAGGAGATACGCAGTATTTT. Translation gives CASSIAGGDTQYF.